This T cell receptor beta chain was identified in a study of blood T cell repertoires in COVID-19. After removal of 7 bases from V and 9 bases from J, the junction contained 4 bases not matched to a gene. The CDR3 length is 12 residues. The V gene's germline CDR1 is MDHEN and CDR2 SYDVKM. In the authors' methods: Reference gene primer amplification gave nucleated cell count estimates. Libraries were prepared by immunoSEQ multiplex PCR; TCRdb keeps only in-frame clonotypes and omits some of them. V and J calls and clone size follow that table, whereas D and trimming were derived from the DNA. The table lists 60,000 or so clones, less than 90% of them singletons.

Sequencing was done on a sample of peripheral blood. The rearrangement joins TRBV28 to TRBJ2-1; 9 bases agree with TRBD2. The clonotype originates from a woman over 75 with acute or convalescent COVID-19. The CDR3 DNA sequence: TGTGCCAGCACCGTACTAGCGGGTGAGCAGTTCTTC. This encodes CASTVLAGEQFF.